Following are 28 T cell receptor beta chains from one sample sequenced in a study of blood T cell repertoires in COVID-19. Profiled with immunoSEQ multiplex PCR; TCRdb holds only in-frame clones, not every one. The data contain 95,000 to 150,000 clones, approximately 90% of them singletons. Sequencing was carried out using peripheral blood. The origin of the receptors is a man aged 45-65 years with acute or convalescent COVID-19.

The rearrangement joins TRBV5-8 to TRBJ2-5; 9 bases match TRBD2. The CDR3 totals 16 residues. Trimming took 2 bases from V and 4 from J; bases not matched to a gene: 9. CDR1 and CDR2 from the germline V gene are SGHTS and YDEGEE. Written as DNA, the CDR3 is TGTGCCAGCAGCTTCTCTAGCGGGGAGTTAGGAGAGACCCAGTACTTC. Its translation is CASSFSSGELGETQYF.

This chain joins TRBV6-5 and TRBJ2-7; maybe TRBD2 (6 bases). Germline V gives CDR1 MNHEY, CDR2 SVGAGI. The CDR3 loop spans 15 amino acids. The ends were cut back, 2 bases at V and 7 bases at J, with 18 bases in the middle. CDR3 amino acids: CASSYDRGGPKEQYF. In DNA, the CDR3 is TGTGCCAGCAGTTACGACCGGGGAGGCCCCAAGGAGCAGTACTTC.

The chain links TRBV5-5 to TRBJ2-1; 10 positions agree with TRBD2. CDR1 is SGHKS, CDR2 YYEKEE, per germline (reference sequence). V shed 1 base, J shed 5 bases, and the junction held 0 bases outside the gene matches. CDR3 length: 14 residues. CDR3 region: CASSLTSGNNEQFF. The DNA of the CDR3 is TGTGCCAGCAGCTTGACTAGCGGGAACAATGAGCAGTTCTTC.

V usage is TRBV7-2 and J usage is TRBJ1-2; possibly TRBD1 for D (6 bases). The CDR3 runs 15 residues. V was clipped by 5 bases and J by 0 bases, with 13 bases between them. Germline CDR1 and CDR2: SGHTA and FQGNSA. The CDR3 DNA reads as TGTGCCAGCAGCAACAGGGTCCTAGCTAACTATGGCTACACCTTC. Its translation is CASSNRVLANYGYTF.

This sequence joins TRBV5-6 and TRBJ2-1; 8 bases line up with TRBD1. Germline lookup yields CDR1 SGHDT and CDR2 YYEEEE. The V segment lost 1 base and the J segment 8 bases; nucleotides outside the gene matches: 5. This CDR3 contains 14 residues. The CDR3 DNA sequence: TGTGCCAGCAGCTTGACAGGGGGATATTATGAGCAGTTCTTC. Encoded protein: CASSLTGGYYEQFF.

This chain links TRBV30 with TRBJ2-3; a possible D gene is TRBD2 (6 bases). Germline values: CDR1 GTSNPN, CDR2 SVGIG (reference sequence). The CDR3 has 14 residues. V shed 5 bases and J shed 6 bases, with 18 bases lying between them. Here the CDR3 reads CAWGPGVRLDTQYF. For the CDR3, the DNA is TGTGCCTGGGGCCCGGGGGTTCGTTTGGATACGCAGTATTTT.

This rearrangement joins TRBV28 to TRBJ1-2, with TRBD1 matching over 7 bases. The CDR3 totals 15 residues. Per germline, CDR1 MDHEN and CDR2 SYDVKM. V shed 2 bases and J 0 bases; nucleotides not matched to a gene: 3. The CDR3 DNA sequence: TGTGCCAGCAGTTTAAGGGACAGAGCTAACTATGGCTACACCTTC. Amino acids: CASSLRDRANYGYTF.

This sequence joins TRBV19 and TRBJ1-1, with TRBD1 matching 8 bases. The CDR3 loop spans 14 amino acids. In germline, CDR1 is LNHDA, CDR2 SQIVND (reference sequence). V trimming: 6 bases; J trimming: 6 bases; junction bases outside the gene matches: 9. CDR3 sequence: CASRTQGAFAEAFF. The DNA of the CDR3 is TGTGCCAGTAGGACCCAGGGGGCATTCGCTGAAGCTTTCTTT.

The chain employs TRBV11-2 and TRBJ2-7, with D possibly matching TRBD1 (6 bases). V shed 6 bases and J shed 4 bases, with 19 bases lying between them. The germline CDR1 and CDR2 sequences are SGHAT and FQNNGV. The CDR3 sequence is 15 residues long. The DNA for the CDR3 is TGTGCCAGCAGGACAGACAGGTCCGGGCGGTACGAGCAGTACTTC. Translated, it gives CASRTDRSGRYEQYF.

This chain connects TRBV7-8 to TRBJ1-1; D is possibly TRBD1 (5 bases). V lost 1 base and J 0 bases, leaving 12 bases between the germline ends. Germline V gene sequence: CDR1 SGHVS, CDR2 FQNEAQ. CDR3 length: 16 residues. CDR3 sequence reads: CASSLGSRGMNTEAFF. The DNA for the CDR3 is TGTGCCAGCAGCTTAGGATCTCGGGGGATGAACACTGAAGCTTTCTTT.

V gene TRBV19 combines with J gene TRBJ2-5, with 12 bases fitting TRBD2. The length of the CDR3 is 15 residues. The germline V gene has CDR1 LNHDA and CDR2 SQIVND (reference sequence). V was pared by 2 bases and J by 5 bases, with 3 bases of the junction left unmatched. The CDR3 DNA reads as TGTGCCAGTAGTATACTAGCGGGAGGGTCCGAGACCCAGTACTTC. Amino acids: CASSILAGGSETQYF.

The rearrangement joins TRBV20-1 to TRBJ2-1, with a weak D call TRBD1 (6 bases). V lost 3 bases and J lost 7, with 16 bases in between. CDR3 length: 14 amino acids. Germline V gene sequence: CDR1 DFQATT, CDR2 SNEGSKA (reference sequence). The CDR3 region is CSASRLGARNEQFF. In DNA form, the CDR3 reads TGCAGTGCTAGTCGGCTGGGGGCGCGGAATGAGCAGTTCTTC.

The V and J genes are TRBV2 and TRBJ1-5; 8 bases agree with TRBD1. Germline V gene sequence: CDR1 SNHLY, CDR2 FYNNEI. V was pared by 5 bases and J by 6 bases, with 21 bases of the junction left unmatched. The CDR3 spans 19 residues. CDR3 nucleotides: TGTGCCAGCAGTCCGACGGGGGGCAGGGGGCGAGTGGTGCGTCAGCCCCAGCATTTT. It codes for CASSPTGGRGRVVRQPQHF.

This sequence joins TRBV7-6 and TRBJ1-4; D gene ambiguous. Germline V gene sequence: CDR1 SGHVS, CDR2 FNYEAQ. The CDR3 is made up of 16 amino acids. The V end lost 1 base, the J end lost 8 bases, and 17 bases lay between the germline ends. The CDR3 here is CASSLELQGGPEKLFF. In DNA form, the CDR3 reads TGTGCCAGCAGCTTAGAACTGCAAGGCGGTCCCGAAAAACTGTTTTTT.

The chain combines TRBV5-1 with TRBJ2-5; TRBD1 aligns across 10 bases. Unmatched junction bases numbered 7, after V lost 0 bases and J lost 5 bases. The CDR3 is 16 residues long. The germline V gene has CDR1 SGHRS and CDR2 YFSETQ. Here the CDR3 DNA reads TGCGCCAGCAGCTTGGGTCCCGGGACAGGGGAGGAGACCCAGTACTTC. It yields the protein CASSLGPGTGEETQYF. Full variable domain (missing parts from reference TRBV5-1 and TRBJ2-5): KAGVTQTPRYLIKTRGQQVTLSCSPISGHRSVSWYQQTPGQGLQFLFEYFSETQRNKGNFPGRFSGRQFSNSRSEMNVSTLELGDSALYLCASSLGPGTGEETQYFGPGTRLLVL.

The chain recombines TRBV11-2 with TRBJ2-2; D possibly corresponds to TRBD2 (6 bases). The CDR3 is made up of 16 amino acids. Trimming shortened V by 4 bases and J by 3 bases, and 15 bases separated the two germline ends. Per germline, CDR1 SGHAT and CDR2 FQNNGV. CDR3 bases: TGTGCCAGCAGCTCCACCGGGAGTCCGTACACCGGGGAGCTGTTTTTT. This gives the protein CASSSTGSPYTGELFF.

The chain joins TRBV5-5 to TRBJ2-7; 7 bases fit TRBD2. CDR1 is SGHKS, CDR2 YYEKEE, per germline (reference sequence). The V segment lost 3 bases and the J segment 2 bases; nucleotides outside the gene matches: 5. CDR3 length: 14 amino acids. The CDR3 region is CASSSGLQTYEQYF. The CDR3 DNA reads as TGTGCCAGCAGCTCGGGACTACAAACCTACGAGCAGTACTTC.

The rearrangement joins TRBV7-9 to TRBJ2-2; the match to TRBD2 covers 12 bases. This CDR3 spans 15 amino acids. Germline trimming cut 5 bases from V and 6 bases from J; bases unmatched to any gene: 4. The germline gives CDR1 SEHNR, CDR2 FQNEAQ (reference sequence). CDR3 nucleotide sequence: TGTGCCAGCAGCGACCTAGCGGGAGGGCCCGGGGAGCTGTTTTTT. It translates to CASSDLAGGPGELFF.

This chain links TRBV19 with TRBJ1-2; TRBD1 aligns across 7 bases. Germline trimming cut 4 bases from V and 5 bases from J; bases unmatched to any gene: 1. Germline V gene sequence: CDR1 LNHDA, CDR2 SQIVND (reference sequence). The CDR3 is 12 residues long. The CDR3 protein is CASSKQGYGYTF. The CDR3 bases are TGTGCCAGTAGTAAACAGGGGTATGGCTACACCTTC.

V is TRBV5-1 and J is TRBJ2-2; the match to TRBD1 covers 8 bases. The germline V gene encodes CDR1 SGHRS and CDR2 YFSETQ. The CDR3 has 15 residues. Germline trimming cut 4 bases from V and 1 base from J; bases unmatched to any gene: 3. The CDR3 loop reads CASSHGTGNTGELFF. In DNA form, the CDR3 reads TGCGCCAGCAGCCACGGGACAGGGAACACCGGGGAGCTGTTTTTT.

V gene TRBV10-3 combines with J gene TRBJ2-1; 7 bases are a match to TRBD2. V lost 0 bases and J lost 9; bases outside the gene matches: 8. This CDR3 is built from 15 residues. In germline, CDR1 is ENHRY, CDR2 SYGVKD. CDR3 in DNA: TGTGCCATCAGTGAGTCTGGCGGGAGAGGTGGTGAGCAGTTCTTC. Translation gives CAISESGGRGGEQFF.

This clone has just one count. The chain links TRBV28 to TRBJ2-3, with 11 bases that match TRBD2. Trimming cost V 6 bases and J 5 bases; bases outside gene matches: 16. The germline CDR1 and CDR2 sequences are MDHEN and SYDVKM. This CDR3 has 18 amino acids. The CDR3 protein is CASSPGGLGLAGGDTQYF. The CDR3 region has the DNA TGTGCCAGCAGCCCTGGGGGGCTGGGGCTAGCGGGAGGAGATACGCAGTATTTT.

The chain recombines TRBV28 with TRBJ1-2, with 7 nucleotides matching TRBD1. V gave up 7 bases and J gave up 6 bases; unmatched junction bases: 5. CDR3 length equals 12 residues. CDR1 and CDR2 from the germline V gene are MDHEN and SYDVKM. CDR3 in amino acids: CASNDRVDGYTF. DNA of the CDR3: TGTGCCAGCAATGACAGGGTGGATGGCTACACCTTC.

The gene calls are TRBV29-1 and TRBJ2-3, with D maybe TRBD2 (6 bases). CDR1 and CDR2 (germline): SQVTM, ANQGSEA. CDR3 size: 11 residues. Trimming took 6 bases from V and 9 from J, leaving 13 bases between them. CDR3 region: CSVPGLQTQYF. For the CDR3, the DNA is TGCAGCGTCCCGGGACTTCAAACGCAGTATTTT.

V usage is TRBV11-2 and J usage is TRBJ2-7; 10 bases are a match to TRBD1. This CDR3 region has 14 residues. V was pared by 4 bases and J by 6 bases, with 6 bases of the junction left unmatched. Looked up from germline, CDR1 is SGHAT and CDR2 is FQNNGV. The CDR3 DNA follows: TGTGCCAGCAGCTGGGACAGGGGAGTACTCGAGCAGTACTTC. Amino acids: CASSWDRGVLEQYF.

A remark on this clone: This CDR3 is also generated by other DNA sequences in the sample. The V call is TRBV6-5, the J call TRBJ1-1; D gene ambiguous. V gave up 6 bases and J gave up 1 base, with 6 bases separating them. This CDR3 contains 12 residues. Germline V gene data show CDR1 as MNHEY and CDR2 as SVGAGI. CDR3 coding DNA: TGTGCCAGCAGCCGCGGGAACACTGAAGCTTTCTTT. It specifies CASSRGNTEAFF.

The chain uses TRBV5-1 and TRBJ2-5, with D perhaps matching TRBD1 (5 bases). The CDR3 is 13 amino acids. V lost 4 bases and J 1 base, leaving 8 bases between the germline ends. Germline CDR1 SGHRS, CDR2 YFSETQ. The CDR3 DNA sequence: TGCGCCAGCAGCGCCGACAGCCAAGAGACCCAGTACTTC. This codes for CASSADSQETQYF.

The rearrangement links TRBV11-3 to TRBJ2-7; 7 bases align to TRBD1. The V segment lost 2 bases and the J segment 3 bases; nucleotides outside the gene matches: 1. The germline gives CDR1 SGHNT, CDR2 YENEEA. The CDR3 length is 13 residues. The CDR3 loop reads CASSLNRGYEQYF. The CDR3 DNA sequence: TGTGCCAGCAGCTTAAACAGGGGCTACGAGCAGTACTTC.